These 23 T cell receptor beta chains share one sample of origin, sequenced in a study of T cells in Graves' hyperthyroidism and ophthalmopathy. It was RNA transcripts that yielded the amplified TCR beta CDR3 regions. The study used the HTBI primer set for a first-round RT-PCR of the TCR CDR3. TCRdb redid the calling of the multiplex PCR reads with MiXCR, one entry per CDR3 protein. The sample has hundreds of thousands of distinct CDR3 sequences; about 15% are singletons. The specimen sequenced was blood. All receptors come from a woman aged 50 to 60 with Graves' ophthalmopathy.

Many counts were recorded for this clonotype. This chain uses TRBV7-2 with TRBJ2-5, with D perhaps assigned TRBD1 or TRBD2 (5 bases each). The CDR3 runs 14 residues. The V gene's germline CDR1 is SGHTA and CDR2 FQGNSA. V lost 3 bases and J 5 bases, leaving 13 bases between the germline ends. CDR3 sequence: CASSFYLGTETQYF. The CDR3 DNA is TGTGCCAGCAGCTTTTATTTGGGGACCGAGACCCAGTACTTC.

This clonotype was observed at least ten times. The gene calls are TRBV4-2 and TRBJ2-1; TRBD2 matches 13 bases. This CDR3 region has 16 residues. With V trimmed by 1 base and J by 5 bases, 2 bases remained unmatched. Germline values: CDR1 LGHNA, CDR2 YNFKEQ. DNA for the CDR3: TGTGCCAGCAGCCAAGTTGGGACTAGCGGGGACAATGAGCAGTTCTTC. It specifies CASSQVGTSGDNEQFF.

This sequence joins TRBV3-1 and TRBJ2-1, with a tentative D call TRBD2 (5 bases). CDR3 length equals 13 residues. Germline loops: CDR1 LGHDT, CDR2 YNNKEL (reference sequence). The germline V and J ends were trimmed by 5 bases and 9 bases, with 14 bases remaining between them. The CDR3 sequence is CASSTQEGSEQFF. CDR3 in DNA: TGTGCCAGCAGCACCCAAGAAGGGAGTGAGCAGTTCTTC.

This clonotype has a handful of counts. CDR3 sequence reads: CASSPRRVGAASGSDPGNEQFF. In DNA form, the CDR3 reads TGTGCCAGCAGCCCTCGTAGGGTCGGGGCGGCTAGCGGGAGTGACCCGGGTAATGAGCAGTTCTTC. The chain employs TRBV7-3 and TRBJ2-1, with 10 bases that match TRBD2. With 5 bases clipped from V and 7 bases from J, the junction kept 29 bases outside the gene matches. Germline V gene lookup returns CDR1 SGHTA and CDR2 FQGTGA. The CDR3 sequence is 22 residues long.

J is TRBJ1-5 and V is TRBV15; 7 nucleotides align to TRBD1. CDR3 length: 14 amino acids. J lost 2 bases, V lost 8 bases, and 6 bases had no gene match. Germline CDR1 LNHNV, CDR2 YYDKDF (reference sequence). The CDR3 sequence: CATDPQGGNQPQHF. In DNA, the CDR3 is TGTGCCACCGACCCCCAGGGGGGCAATCAGCCCCAGCATTTT.

This clonotype has only a few counts. Possible read error: a much larger clone is one base away. The rearrangement uses TRBV6-4 and TRBJ2-7; 10 nucleotides match TRBD1. Germline values: CDR1 MRHNA, CDR2 SNTAGT. The CDR3 is made up of 13 amino acids. With 5 bases clipped from V and 3 bases from J, the junction kept 1 base outside the gene matches. The DNA for the CDR3 is TGTGCCAGCAGTTGGACAGGGGGCTACGAGCAGTACTTC. Its translation is CASSWTGGYEQYF.

This rearrangement joins TRBV6-1 to TRBJ2-7, with 9 positions matching TRBD2. Trimming cost V 4 bases and J 0 bases; bases outside gene matches: 13. The V gene's germline CDR1 is MNHNS and CDR2 SASEGT. The CDR3 consists of 18 residues. Here the CDR3 DNA reads TGTGCCAGCAGTGTAATTAAGACTAGCGGATACCCCTCCTACGAGCAGTACTTC. It specifies CASSVIKTSGYPSYEQYF.

The CDR3 DNA reads as TGTGCCAGCAGCTTACGAACGGGTATACGCGCTAGCACAGATACGCAGTATTTT. It is translated as CASSLRTGIRASTDTQYF. The V call is TRBV13, the J call TRBJ2-3; D ambiguous. This CDR3 has 18 amino acids. Germline V gives CDR1 PRHDT, CDR2 FYEKMQ (reference sequence). Between the trimmed V and J ends, which lost 2 bases and 0 bases, there was a span of 18 bases.

This clonotype came up many times. J is TRBJ2-1 and V is TRBV10-3, with 10 nucleotides matching TRBD2. The germline gives CDR1 ENHRY, CDR2 SYGVKD. Germline trimming cut 4 bases from V and 7 bases from J; bases unmatched to any gene: 13. This CDR3 spans 17 amino acids. The CDR3 loop is CAISANHRASGRNEQFF. As DNA, the CDR3 is TGTGCCATCAGTGCAAATCATAGGGCTAGCGGGAGAAATGAGCAGTTCTTC.

This clonotype was observed at least ten times. The rearrangement joins TRBV13 to TRBJ2-7; TRBD2 is a possible D gene (5 bases). V lost 0 bases and J 7 bases, leaving 19 bases between the germline ends. Germline V gives CDR1 PRHDT, CDR2 FYEKMQ (reference sequence). The CDR3 spans 16 residues. As DNA, the CDR3 is TGTGCCAGCAGCTTAGGCGCGCAGCGGACCGTTGCAGAGCAGTACTTC. Protein sequence: CASSLGAQRTVAEQYF.

This clonotype turned up a few times. This chain uses TRBV30 with TRBJ2-5; tentatively, D is TRBD1 (5 bases). V shed 0 bases and J shed 5 bases, with 13 bases lying between them. The CDR3 runs to 14 residues. CDR1 and CDR2 from the germline V gene are GTSNPN and SVGIG (reference sequence). In DNA, the CDR3 is TGTGCCTGGAGTGTACTTAGGGGCTTGGAGACCCAGTACTTC. Protein sequence: CAWSVLRGLETQYF.

This clonotype was counted ten times or more. V usage is TRBV7-3 and J usage is TRBJ1-1, with a weak D call TRBD1 (5 bases). The CDR3 is 12 amino acids. Between the trimmed V and J ends, which lost 11 bases and 3 bases, there was a span of 13 bases. Germline V gives CDR1 SGHTA, CDR2 FQGTGA. DNA of the CDR3: TGTGCCTCCGGCATGGGGGACACTGAAGCTTTCTTT. Translated, it gives CASGMGDTEAFF.

The rearrangement joins TRBV4-1 to TRBJ2-2; D is unresolved. Germline V lookup: CDR1 MGHRA, CDR2 YSYEKL. V lost 4 bases to trimming and J lost 5 bases, with 11 bases between them. CDR3 length: 14 residues. The CDR3 protein is CASSRGSRTGELFF. The CDR3 coding sequence is TGCGCCAGCAGCCGAGGCAGTCGAACCGGGGAGCTGTTTTTT.

The CDR3 nucleotides read TGTGCCAGCAGCCAAGATTCAACCCCGCGACAGGGTAGGGCAAAAAGGAGCACAGATACGCAGTATTTT. Protein sequence: CASSQDSTPRQGRAKRSTDTQYF. This chain connects TRBV14 to TRBJ2-3; 7 bases match TRBD1. V shed 0 bases and J 0 bases; nucleotides not matched to a gene: 24. Germline V CDR1 and CDR2: SGHDN, FVKESK. The CDR3 sequence is 23 residues long.

The chain is built from TRBV2 and TRBJ1-4; 9 bases map to TRBD1. This CDR3 spans 18 amino acids. V shed 3 bases and J 6 bases; nucleotides not matched to a gene: 14. Germline loops: CDR1 SNHLY, CDR2 FYNNEI. DNA for the CDR3: TGTGCCAGCAGTGATCCGCGACAGGGGGAAGGGGTTCATGAAAAACTGTTTTTT. Protein product: CASSDPRQGEGVHEKLFF.

This clonotype was found many times. The chain employs TRBV20-1 and TRBJ2-7; D may match TRBD1 or TRBD2 (5 bases each). This CDR3 has 14 amino acids. V gave up 0 bases and J gave up 4 bases, with 13 bases separating them. CDR1 DFQATT and CDR2 SNEGSKA come from the germline V gene (reference sequence). CDR3 in amino acids: CSARDPGLGYEQYF. As DNA, the CDR3 is TGCAGTGCTAGAGATCCGGGGCTAGGATACGAGCAGTACTTC.

This clonotype was found many times. J is TRBJ2-1 and V is TRBV7-6, with 11 bases that match TRBD2. Germline lookup yields CDR1 SGHVS and CDR2 FNYEAQ. The CDR3 sequence is 14 residues long. Losses at the gene ends were 10 bases for V and 10 bases for J; bases not matched to a gene: 12. The CDR3 DNA follows: TGTGCCACGGATATAGCGGGAGGGCTCGGGGAGCAGTTCTTC. Translated, it gives CATDIAGGLGEQFF.

V gene TRBV25-1 combines with J gene TRBJ1-4, with 8 bases identical to TRBD1. Germline CDR1 reads MGHDK; CDR2 reads SYGVNS. CDR3 length equals 16 residues. V dropped 2 bases and J dropped 3; count of bases not matched to a gene: 5. In nucleotides, the CDR3 is TGTGCCAGCAGTGAAACAGGGGGTTTGGCTAATGAAAAACTGTTTTTT. This gives the protein CASSETGGLANEKLFF.

The V gene is TRBV19, the J gene TRBJ2-7; D may be TRBD2 (5 bases). From germline, CDR1 is LNHDA and CDR2 SQIVND (reference sequence). This CDR3 spans 13 amino acids. With 4 bases removed from V and 5 bases from J, the gap between germline ends came to 12 bases. The CDR3 sequence: CASSTLGSNEQYF. CDR3 DNA: TGTGCCAGTAGTACCCTAGGGAGTAACGAGCAGTACTTC.

This clonotype was seen a handful of times. The chain employs TRBV15 and TRBJ2-7; D gene uncertain. This CDR3 contains 13 residues. Germline CDR1 reads LNHNV; CDR2 reads YYDKDF (reference sequence). Trimming took off 3 bases at V and 4 bases at J, with 10 bases between the two ends. The CDR3 DNA follows: TGTGCCACCAGCAGTGCCGTGGGGTACGAGCAGTACTTC. Its translation is CATSSAVGYEQYF.

The chain has TRBV24-1 and TRBJ2-2; the match to TRBD2 covers 13 bases. V shed 1 base, J shed 7 bases, and the junction held 8 bases outside the gene matches. Germline V gene lookup returns CDR1 KGHDR and CDR2 SFDVKD. The CDR3 is 18 amino acids. As DNA, the CDR3 is TGTGCCACCAGTGATTTCCGAGGGACTAGCGGGAAAATCGGGGAGCTGTTTTTT. This gives the protein CATSDFRGTSGKIGELFF.

The sample holds many counts of this clonotype. The chain has TRBV27 and TRBJ2-3, with TRBD2 matching 12 bases. Germline CDR1 and CDR2: MNHEY and SMNVEV (reference sequence). The CDR3 runs to 14 residues. V dropped 5 bases and J dropped 4; count of bases not matched to a gene: 1. DNA for the CDR3: TGTGCCAGCAGTGGGACTAGCGGGCCAGATACGCAGTATTTT. Its protein product is CASSGTSGPDTQYF.

This clonotype was detected ten times or more. This chain links TRBV15 with TRBJ2-4, with 10 bases fitting TRBD1. Germline V CDR1 and CDR2: LNHNV, YYDKDF (reference sequence). There are 19 residues in the CDR3. Trimming took 6 bases from V and 0 from J; bases not matched to a gene: 14. In DNA form, the CDR3 reads TGTGCCACCAGTAACAGTCGGACAGGGGGACAACTAGCCAAAAACATTCAGTACTTC. It specifies CATSNSRTGGQLAKNIQYF.